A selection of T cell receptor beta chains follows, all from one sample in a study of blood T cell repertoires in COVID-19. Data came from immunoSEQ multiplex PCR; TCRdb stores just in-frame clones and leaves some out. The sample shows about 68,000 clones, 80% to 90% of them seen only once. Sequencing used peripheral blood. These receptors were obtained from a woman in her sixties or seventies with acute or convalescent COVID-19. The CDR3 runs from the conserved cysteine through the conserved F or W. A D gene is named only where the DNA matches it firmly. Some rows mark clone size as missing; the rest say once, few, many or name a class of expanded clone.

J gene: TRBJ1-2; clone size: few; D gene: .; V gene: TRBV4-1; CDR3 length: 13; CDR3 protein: CASSQDPFFGYTF; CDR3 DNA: TGCGCCAGCAGCCAAGATCCGTTCTTTGGCTACACCTTC
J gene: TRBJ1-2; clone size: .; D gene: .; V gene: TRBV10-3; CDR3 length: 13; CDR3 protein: CAISEQGPYGYTF; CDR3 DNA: TGTGCCATCAGTGAACAGGGACCCTATGGCTACACCTTC
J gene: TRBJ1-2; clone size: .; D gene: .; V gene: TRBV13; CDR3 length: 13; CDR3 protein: CASSKGDDYGYTF; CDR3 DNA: TGTGCCAGCAGTAAGGGGGATGACTATGGCTACACCTTC
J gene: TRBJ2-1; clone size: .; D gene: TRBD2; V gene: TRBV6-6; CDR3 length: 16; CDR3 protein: CASSSSSSGPVDEQFF; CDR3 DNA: TGTGCCAGCAGTTCATCGTCTAGCGGGCCGGTGGATGAGCAGTTCTTC
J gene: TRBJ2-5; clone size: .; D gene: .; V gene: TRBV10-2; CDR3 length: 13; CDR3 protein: CASSGPRQETQYF; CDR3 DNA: TGCGCCAGCAGTGGTCCCAGGCAAGAGACCCAGTACTTC
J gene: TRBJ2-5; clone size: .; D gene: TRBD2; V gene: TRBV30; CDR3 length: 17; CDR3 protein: CAWSYEVAGALQETQYF; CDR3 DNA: TGTGCCTGGAGTTACGAGGTAGCGGGGGCCCTACAAGAGACCCAGTACTTC
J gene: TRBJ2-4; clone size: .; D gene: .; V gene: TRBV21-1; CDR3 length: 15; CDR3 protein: CASFGRRAGGNIQYF; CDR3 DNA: TGTGCCAGCTTCGGTCGGCGCGCAGGGGGGAACATTCAGTACTTC
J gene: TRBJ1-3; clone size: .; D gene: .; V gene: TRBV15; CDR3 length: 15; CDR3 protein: CATSARWGAGNTIYF; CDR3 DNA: TGTGCCACCAGCGCCAGATGGGGGGCTGGAAACACCATATATTTT
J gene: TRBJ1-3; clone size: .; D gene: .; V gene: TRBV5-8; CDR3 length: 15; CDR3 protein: CASSLSKSSGNTIYF; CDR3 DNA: TGTGCCAGCAGCTTAAGCAAGAGCTCTGGAAACACCATATATTTT
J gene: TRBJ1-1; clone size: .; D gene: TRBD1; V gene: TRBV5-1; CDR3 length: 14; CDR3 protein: CASSWGQGNTEAFF; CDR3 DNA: TGCGCCAGCAGTTGGGGACAGGGAAACACTGAAGCTTTCTTT
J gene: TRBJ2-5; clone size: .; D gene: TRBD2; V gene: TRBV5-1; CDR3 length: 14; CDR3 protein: CASSSSGVQETQYF; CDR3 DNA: TGCGCCAGCAGCTCTAGCGGGGTCCAAGAGACCCAGTACTTC
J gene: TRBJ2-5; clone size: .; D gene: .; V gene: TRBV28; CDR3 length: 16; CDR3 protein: CASRRPHGQGDETQYF; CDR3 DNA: TGTGCCAGCAGACGACCCCATGGGCAGGGCGACGAGACCCAGTACTTC
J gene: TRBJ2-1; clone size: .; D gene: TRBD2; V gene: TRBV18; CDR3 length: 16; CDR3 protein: CASSRLTSGVYNEQFF; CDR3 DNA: TGTGCCAGCTCACGTTTGACTAGCGGGGTTTACAATGAGCAGTTCTTC
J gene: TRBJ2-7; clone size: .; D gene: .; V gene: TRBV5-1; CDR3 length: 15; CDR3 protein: CASSSGAGSVNEQYF; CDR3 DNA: TGCGCCAGCAGCTCCGGGGCGGGGTCCGTCAACGAGCAGTACTTC
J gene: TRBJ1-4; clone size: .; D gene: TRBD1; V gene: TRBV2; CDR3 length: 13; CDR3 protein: CATAGQPNEKLFF; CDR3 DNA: TGTGCCACCGCGGGACAGCCAAATGAAAAACTGTTTTTT
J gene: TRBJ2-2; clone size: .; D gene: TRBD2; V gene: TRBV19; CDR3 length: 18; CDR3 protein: CASSIRGLAGTGTGELFF; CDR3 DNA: TGTGCCAGTAGTATAAGGGGGCTAGCGGGGACCGGAACCGGGGAGCTGTTTTTT
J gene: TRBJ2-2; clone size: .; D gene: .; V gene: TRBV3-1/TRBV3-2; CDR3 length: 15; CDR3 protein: CASSHSRANTGELFF; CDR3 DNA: TGTGCCAGCAGCCACAGTCGGGCGAACACCGGGGAGCTGTTTTTT
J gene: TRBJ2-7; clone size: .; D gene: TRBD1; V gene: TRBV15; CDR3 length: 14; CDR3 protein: CATSRDRLRGEQYF; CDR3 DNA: TGTGCCACCAGCCGGGACAGGCTCCGGGGTGAGCAGTACTTC
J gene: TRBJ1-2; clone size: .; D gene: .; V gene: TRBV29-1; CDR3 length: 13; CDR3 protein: CSVEDGANYGYTF; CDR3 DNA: TGCAGCGTTGAAGACGGAGCTAACTATGGCTACACCTTC
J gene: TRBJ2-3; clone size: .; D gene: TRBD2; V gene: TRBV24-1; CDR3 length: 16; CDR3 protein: CATSAATSGVSDTQYF; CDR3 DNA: TGTGCCACCAGTGCCGCCACTAGCGGGGTTTCAGATACGCAGTATTTT
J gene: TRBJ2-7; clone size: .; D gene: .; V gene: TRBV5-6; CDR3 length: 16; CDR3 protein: CASSYRQDLNTYEQYF; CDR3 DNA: TGTGCCAGCAGCTATCGACAGGACCTGAACACCTACGAGCAGTACTTC
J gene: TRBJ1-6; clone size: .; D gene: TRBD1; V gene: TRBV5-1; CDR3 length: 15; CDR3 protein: CASSLTGVGNSPLHF; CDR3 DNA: TGCGCCAGCAGCTTGACAGGGGTTGGTAATTCACCCCTCCACTTT
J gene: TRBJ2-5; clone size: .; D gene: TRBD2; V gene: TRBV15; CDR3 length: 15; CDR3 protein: CATSGLAGGYETQYF; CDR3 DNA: TGTGCCACCAGCGGACTAGCGGGGGGGTATGAGACCCAGTACTTC
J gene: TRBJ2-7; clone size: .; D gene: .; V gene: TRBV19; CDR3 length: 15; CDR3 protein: CASSAGGRSSYEQYF; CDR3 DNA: TGTGCCAGTAGTGCAGGAGGACGGAGCTCCTACGAGCAGTACTTC
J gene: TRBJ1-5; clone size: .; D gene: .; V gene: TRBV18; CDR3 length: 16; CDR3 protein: CASSLGQGLSNQPQHF; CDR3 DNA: TGTGCCAGCTCACTTGGCCAGGGATTGAGCAATCAGCCCCAGCATTTT
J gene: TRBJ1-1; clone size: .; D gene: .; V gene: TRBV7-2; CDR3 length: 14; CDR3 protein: CASSPGDEETEAFF; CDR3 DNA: TGTGCCAGCAGCCCAGGGGACGAAGAAACTGAAGCTTTCTTT
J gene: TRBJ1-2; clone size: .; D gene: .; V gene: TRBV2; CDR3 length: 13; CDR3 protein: CASSPSQAYGYTF; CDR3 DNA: TGTGCCAGCAGCCCCAGTCAGGCCTATGGCTACACCTTC
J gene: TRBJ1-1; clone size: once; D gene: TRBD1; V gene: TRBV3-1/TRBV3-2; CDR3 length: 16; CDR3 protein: CASSQVQGFMNTEAFF; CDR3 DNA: TGTGCCAGCAGCCAAGTACAGGGGTTCATGAACACTGAAGCTTTCTTT
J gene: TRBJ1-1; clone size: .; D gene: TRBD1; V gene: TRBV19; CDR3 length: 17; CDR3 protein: CASSRTGGPFMNTEAFF; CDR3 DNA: TGTGCCAGTAGTAGGACAGGGGGCCCTTTTATGAACACTGAAGCTTTCTTT
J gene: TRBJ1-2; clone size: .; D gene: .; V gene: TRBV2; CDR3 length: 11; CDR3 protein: CASSDDYGYTF; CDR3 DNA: TGTGCCAGCAGTGACGACTATGGCTACACCTTC
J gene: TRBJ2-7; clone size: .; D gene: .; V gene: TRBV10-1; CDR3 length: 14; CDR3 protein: CASSPGTPPYEQYF; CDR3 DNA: TGCGCCAGCAGCCCCGGGACTCCTCCCTACGAGCAGTACTTC
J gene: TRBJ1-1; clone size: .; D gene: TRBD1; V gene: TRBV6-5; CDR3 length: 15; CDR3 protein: CASSLGQGFTAEAFF; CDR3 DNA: TGTGCCAGCAGTTTGGGACAGGGTTTTACCGCTGAAGCTTTCTTT
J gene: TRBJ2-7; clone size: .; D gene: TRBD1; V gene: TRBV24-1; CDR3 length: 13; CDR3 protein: CATSETGLHEQYF; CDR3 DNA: TGTGCCACCAGTGAGACAGGGTTACACGAGCAGTACTTC
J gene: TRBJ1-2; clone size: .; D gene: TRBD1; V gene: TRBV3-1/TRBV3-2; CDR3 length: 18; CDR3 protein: CASSQDRTGGYRTYGYTF; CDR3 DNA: TGTGCCAGCAGCCAAGATCGCACAGGGGGTTACAGGACTTATGGCTACACCTTC
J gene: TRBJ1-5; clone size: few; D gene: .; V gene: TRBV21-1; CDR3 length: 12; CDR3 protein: CASIKTNQPQHF; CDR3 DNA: TGTGCCAGCATCAAGACTAATCAGCCCCAGCATTTT
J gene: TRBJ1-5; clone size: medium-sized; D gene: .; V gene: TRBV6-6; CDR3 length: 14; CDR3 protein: CASNYQETSGPQHF; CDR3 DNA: TGTGCCAGCAATTATCAGGAGACAAGCGGGCCCCAGCATTTT
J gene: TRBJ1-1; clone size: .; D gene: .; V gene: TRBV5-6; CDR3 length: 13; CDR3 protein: CASSLVYGTEAFF; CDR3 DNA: TGTGCCAGCAGCTTGGTTTACGGGACTGAAGCTTTCTTT